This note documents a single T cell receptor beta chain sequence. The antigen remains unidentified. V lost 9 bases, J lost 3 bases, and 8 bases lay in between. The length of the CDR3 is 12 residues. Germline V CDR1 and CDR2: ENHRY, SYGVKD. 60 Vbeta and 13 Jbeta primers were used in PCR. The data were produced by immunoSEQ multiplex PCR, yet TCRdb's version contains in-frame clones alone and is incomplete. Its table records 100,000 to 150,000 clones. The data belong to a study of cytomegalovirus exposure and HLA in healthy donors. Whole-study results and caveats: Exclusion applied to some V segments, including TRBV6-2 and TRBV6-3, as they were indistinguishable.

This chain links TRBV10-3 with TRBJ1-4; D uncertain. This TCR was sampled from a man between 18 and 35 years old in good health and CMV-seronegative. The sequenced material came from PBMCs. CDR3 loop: CAISSANEKLFF. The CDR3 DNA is TGTGCCATTAGCTCGGCTAATGAAAAACTGTTTTTT.